This T cell receptor beta chain was sequenced in a study of control samples from healthy donors and cancer patients. The CDR3 contains 16 residues. Trimming shortened V by 1 base and J by 0 bases, and 12 bases separated the two germline ends. Germline CDR1 SGHTA, CDR2 FQGNSA. Data came from immunoSEQ multiplex PCR; TCRdb stores just in-frame clones and leaves some out. The sample lists 120,000 to 150,000 clones, 92% occurring once. Sequencing was done on a sample of blood. The chain links TRBV7-2 to TRBJ1-2; a weak D match, TRBD1 (5 bases). The TCR originated in a young man in good health. CDR3 amino acids: CASSLGGPTPNYGYTF. Written as DNA, the CDR3 is TGTGCCAGCAGCTTAGGGGGACCGACACCTAACTATGGCTACACCTTC.